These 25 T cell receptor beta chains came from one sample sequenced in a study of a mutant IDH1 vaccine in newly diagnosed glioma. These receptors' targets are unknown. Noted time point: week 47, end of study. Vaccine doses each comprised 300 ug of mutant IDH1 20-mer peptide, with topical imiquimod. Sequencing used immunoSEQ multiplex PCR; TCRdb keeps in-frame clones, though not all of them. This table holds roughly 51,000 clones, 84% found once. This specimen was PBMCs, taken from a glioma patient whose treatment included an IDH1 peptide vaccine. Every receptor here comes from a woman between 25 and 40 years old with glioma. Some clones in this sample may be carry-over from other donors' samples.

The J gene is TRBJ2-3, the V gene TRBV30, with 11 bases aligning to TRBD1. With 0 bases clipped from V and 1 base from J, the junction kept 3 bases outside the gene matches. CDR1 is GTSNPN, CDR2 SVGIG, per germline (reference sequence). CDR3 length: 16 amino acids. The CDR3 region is CAWSVGDRGGTDTQYF. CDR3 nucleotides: TGTGCCTGGAGTGTTGGGGACAGGGGGGGCACAGATACGCAGTATTTT.

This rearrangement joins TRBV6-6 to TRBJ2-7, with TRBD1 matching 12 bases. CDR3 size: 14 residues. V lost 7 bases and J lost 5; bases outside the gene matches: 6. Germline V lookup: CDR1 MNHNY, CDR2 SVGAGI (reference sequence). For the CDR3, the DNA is TGTGCCAGCAATTTCGGGACAGGGGGCGACGAGCAGTACTTC. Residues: CASNFGTGGDEQYF.

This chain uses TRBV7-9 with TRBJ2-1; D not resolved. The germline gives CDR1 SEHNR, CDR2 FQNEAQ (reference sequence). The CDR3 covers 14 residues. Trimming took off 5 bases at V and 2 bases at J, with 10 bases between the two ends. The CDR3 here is CASSTSRTYNEQFF. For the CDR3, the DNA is TGTGCCAGCAGCACCTCCAGGACCTACAATGAGCAGTTCTTC.

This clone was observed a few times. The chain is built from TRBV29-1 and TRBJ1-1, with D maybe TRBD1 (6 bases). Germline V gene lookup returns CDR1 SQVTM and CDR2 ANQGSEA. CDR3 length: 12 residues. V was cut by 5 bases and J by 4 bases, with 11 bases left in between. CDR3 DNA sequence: TGCAGCGTTCATAGAGGGGGCACTGAAGCTTTCTTT. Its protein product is CSVHRGGTEAFF.

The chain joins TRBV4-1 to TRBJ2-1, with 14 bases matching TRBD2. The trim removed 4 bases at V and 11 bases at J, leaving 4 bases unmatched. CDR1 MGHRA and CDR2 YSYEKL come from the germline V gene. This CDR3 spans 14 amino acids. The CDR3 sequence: CASSRGLAGGQQFF. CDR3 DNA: TGCGCCAGCAGCCGTGGACTAGCGGGAGGTCAGCAGTTCTTC.

The CDR3: CARSVRQGAQPQHF. As DNA, the CDR3 is TGTGCCAGAAGCGTAAGACAGGGGGCCCAGCCCCAGCATTTT. J is TRBJ1-5 and V is TRBV5-3, with TRBD1 identical over 10 bases. Being an ORF, TRBV5-3 has a function that is uncertain. V lost 4 bases to trimming and J lost 7 bases; unmatched junction nucleotides: 5. This CDR3 has 14 amino acids.

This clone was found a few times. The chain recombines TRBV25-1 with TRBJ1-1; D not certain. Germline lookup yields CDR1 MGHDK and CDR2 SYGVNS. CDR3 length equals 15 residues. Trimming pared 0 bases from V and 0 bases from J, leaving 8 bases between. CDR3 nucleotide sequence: TGTGCCAGCAGTGAATACGGAAGGGTGAACACTGAAGCTTTCTTT. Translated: CASSEYGRVNTEAFF.

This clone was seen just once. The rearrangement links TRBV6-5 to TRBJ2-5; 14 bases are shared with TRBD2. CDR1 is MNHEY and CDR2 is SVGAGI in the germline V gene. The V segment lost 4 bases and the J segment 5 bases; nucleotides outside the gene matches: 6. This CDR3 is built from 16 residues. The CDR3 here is CASSSTSGRAGETQYF. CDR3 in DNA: TGTGCCAGCAGTTCGACTAGCGGGAGGGCGGGGGAGACCCAGTACTTC.

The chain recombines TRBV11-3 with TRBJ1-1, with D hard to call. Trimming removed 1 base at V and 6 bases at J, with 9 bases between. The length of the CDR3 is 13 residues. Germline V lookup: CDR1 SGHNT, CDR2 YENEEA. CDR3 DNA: TGTGCCAGCAGCTTAGTTCTGGGCGCTGAAGCTTTCTTT. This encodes CASSLVLGAEAFF.

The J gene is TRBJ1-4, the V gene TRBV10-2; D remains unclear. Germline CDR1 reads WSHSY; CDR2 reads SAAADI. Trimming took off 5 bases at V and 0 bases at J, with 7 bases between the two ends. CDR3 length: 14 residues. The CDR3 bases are TGCGCCAGCAGTCGAACTGCAACTAATGAAAAACTGTTTTTT. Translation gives CASSRTATNEKLFF.

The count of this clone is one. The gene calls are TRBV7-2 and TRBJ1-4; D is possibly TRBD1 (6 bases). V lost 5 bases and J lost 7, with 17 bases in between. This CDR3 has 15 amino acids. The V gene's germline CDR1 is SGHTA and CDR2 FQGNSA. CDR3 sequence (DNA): TGTGCCAGCAGCCCGAGCTGGAGCAGGGGTGAAAAACTGTTTTTT. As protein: CASSPSWSRGEKLFF.

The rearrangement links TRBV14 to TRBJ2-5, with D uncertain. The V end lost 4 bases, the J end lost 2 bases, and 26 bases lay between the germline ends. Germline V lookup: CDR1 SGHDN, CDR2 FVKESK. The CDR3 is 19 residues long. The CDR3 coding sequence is TGTGCCAGCAGCCCTTCGCAAGAGTCCCTATATTGGGGACAAGAGACCCAGTACTTC. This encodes CASSPSQESLYWGQETQYF.

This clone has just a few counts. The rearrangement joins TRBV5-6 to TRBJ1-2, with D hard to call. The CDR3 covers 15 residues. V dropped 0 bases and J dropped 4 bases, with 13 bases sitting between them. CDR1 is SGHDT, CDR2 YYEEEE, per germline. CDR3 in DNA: TGTGCCAGCAGCTTGGAGCTTTCGAGGTCCTATGGCTACACCTTC. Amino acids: CASSLELSRSYGYTF.

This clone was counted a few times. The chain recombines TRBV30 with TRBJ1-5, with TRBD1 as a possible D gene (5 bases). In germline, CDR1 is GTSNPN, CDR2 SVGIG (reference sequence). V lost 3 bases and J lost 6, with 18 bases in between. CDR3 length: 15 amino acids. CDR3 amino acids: CAWSPQGGSVQPQHF. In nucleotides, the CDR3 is TGTGCCTGGAGCCCGCAGGGTGGGTCGGTTCAGCCCCAGCATTTT.

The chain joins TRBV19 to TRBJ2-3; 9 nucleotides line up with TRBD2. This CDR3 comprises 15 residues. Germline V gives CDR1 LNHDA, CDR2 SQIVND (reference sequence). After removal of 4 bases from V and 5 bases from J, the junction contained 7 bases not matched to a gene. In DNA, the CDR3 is TGTGCCAGTAGTAGGGGCGGGAGGGCCGGAGATACGCAGTATTTT. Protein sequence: CASSRGGRAGDTQYF. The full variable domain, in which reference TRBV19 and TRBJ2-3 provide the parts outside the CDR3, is DGGITQSPKYLFRKEGQNVTLSCEQNLNHDAMYWYRQDPGQGLRLIYYSQIVNDFQKGDIAEGYSVSREKKESFPLTVTSAQKNPTAFYLCASSRGGRAGDTQYFGPGTRLTVL.

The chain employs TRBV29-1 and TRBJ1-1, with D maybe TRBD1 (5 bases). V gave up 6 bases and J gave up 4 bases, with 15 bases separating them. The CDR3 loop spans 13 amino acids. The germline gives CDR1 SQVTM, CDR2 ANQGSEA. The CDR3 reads CSVRRGGGTEAFF. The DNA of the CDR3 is TGCAGCGTGCGTAGGGGCGGCGGCACTGAAGCTTTCTTT.

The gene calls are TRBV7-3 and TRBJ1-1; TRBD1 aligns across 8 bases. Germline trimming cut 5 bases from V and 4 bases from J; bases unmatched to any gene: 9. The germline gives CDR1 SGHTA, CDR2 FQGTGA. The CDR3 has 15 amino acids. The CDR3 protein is CASSLGQGAGTEAFF. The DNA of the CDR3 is TGTGCCAGCAGCCTTGGTCAGGGGGCAGGCACTGAAGCTTTCTTT.

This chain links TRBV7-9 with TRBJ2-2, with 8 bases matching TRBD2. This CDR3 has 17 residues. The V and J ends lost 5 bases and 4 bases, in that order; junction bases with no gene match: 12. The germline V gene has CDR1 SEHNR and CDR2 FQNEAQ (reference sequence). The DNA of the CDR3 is TGTGCCAGCAGCCCCCTGACTAGCGCCTTATCCACCGGGGAGCTGTTTTTT. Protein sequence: CASSPLTSALSTGELFF. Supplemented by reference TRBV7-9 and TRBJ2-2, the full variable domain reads DTGVSQNPRHKITKRGQNVTFRCDPISEHNRLYWYRQTLGQGPEFLTYFQNEAQLEKSRLLSDRFSAERPKGSFSTLEIQRTEQGDSAMYLCASSPLTSALSTGELFFGEGSRLTVL.

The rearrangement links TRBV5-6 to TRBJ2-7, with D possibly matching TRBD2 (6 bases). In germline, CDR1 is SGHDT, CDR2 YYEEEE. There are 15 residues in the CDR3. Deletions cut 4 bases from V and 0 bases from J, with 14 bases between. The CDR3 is CASSPGGFDSYEQYF. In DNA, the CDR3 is TGTGCCAGCAGCCCCGGGGGATTCGACTCCTACGAGCAGTACTTC.

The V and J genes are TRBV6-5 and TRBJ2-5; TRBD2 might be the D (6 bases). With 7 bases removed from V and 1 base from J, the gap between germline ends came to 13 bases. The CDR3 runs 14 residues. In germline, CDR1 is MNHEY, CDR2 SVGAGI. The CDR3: CASTFLGLQETQYF. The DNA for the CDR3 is TGTGCCAGCACCTTCTTGGGACTCCAAGAGACCCAGTACTTC.

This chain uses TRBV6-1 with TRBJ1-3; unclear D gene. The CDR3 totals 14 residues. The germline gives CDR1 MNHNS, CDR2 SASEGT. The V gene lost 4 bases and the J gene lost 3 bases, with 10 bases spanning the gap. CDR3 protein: CASSAPWFGNTIYF. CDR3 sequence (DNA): TGTGCCAGCAGTGCCCCATGGTTTGGAAACACCATATATTTT.

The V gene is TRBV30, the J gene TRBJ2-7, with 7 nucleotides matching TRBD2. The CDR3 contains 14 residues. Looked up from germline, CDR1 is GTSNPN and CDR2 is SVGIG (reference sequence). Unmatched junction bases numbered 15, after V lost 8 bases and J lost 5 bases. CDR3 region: CANGRSGGSNEQYF. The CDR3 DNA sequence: TGTGCCAATGGGCGGTCCGGCGGGAGTAACGAGCAGTACTTC.

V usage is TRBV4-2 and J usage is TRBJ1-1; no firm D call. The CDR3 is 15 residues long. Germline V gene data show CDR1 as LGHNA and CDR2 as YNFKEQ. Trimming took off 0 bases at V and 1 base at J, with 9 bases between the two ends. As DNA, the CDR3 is TGTGCCAGCAGCCAAGATAATACAGCGAACACTGAAGCTTTCTTT. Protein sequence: CASSQDNTANTEAFF.

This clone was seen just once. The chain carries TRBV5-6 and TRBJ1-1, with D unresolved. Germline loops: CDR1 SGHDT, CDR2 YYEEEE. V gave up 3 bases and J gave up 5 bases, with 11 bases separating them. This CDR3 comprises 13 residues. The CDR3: CASSSLRNTEAFF. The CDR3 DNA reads TGTGCCAGCAGCTCGCTCAGGAATACTGAAGCTTTCTTT.

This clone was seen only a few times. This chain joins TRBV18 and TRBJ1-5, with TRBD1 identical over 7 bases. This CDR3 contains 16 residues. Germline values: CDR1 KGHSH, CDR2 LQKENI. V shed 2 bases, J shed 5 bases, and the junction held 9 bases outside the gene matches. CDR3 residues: CASSPTDRVRDQPQHF. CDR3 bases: TGTGCCAGCTCACCAACCGACAGGGTTCGGGATCAGCCCCAGCATTTT.